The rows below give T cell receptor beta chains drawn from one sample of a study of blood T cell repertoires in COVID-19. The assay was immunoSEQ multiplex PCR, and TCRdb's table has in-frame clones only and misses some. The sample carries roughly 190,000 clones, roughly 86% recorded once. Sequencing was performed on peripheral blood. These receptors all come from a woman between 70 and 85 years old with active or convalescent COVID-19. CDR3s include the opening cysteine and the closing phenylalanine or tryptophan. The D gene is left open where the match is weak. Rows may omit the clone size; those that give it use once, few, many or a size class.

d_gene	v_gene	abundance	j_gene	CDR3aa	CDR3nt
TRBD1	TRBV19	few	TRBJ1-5	CASRTGSGNQPQHF	TGTGCCAGCAGGACAGGGAGTGGCAATCAGCCCCAGCATTTT
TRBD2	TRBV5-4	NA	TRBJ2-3	CASSLTSGGTDTQYF	TGTGCCAGCAGCTTAACTAGCGGGGGCACAGATACGCAGTATTTT
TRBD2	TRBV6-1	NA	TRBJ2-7	CASSDPGLAGFAIYEQYF	TGTGCCAGCAGTGACCCGGGACTAGCGGGATTTGCTATCTACGAGCAGTACTTC
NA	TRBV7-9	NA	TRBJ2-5	CASSLGTRTSQETQYF	TGTGCCAGCAGCTTAGGGACTCGGACGTCACAAGAGACCCAGTACTTC
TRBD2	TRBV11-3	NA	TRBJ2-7	CASSPGQRSPTGTSYEQYF	TGTGCCAGCAGCCCAGGACAGAGGTCCCCAACCGGGACTAGCTACGAGCAGTACTTC
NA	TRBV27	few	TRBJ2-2	CASSLTHRAGRELFF	TGTGCCAGCAGTTTAACCCACAGGGCCGGGAGGGAGCTGTTTTTT
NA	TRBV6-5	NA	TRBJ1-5	CASRTQGNSNQPQHF	TGTGCCAGCAGGACACAGGGAAACAGCAATCAGCCCCAGCATTTT
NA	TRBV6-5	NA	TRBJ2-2	CASSSYGTGELFF	TGTGCCAGCAGTTCCTACGGCACCGGGGAGCTGTTTTTT
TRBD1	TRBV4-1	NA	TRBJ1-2	CASSPTEGGNYGYTF	TGCGCCAGCAGTCCAACTGAAGGGGGCAATTATGGCTACACCTTC
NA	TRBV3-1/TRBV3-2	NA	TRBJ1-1	CASSHLSSTEAFF	TGTGCCAGCAGCCATCTCAGTTCCACTGAAGCTTTCTTT
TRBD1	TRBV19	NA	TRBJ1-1	CASSIGDRNTEAFF	TGTGCCAGTAGTATTGGGGACAGGAACACTGAAGCTTTCTTT
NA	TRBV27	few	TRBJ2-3	CASSGLTDTQYF	TGTGCCAGCAGTGGACTTACAGATACGCAGTATTTT
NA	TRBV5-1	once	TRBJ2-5	CASSLRDGRQQETQYF	TGCGCCAGCAGCTTGCGCGACGGGAGACAGCAAGAGACCCAGTACTTC
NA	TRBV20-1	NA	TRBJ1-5	CSASAGYSNQPQHF	TGCAGTGCTAGTGCAGGGTATAGCAATCAGCCCCAGCATTTT
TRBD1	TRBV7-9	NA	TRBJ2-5	CASSASRDRSNAYQETQYF	TGTGCCAGCAGCGCGAGTCGGGACAGGAGCAACGCGTACCAAGAGACCCAGTACTTC
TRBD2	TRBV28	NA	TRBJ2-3	CASSPKLAGFPSTDTQYF	TGTGCCAGCAGCCCGAAACTAGCGGGATTTCCTAGCACAGATACGCAGTATTTT
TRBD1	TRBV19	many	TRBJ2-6	CASRSQGAGANVLTF	TGTGCCAGTAGATCACAGGGGGCTGGGGCCAACGTCCTGACTTTC
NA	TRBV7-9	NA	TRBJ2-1	CASAPGHVLNNEQFF	TGTGCCAGCGCACCGGGACACGTGCTAAACAATGAGCAGTTCTTC
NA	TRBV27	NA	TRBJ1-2	CASSLNGGYGYTF	TGTGCCAGCAGTTTGAACGGAGGTTATGGCTACACCTTC
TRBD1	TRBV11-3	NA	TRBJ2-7	CASSLENGQGQYF	TGTGCCAGCAGCTTAGAGAATGGACAGGGTCAGTACTTC
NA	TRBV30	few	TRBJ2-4	CAWSVSSIQYF	TGTGCCTGGAGTGTATCCAGCATTCAGTACTTC
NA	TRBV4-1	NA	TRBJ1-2	CASSQNPSDRFIYGYTF	TGCGCCAGCAGCCAAAACCCTTCCGACAGATTTATCTATGGCTACACCTTC
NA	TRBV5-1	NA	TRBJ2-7	CASSLDLGGEQYF	TGCGCCAGCAGCTTGGACCTAGGGGGCGAGCAGTACTTC
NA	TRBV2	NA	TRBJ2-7	CASSENSAAYEQYF	TGTGCCAGCAGTGAAAATAGCGCCGCCTACGAGCAGTACTTC
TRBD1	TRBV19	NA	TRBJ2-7	CASSIGTGGIYEQYF	TGTGCCAGTAGTATAGGGACAGGGGGAATCTACGAGCAGTACTTC
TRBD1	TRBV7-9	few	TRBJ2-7	CASSLGDRVDEQYF	TGTGCCAGCAGCTTAGGGGACAGGGTCGACGAGCAGTACTTC
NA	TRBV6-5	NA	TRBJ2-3	CASKAGGTDTDTQYF	TGTGCCAGCAAGGCAGGGGGGACGGACACAGATACGCAGTATTTT
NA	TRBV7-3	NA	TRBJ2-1	CASSLTVSGRWEQFF	TGTGCCAGCAGCTTAACGGTTTCGGGGAGGTGGGAGCAGTTCTTC
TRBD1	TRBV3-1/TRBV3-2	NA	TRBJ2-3	CASSQELTGGGGDTQYF	TGTGCCAGCAGCCAAGAGCTCACAGGGGGCGGAGGGGATACGCAGTATTTT
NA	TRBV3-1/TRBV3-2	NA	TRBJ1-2	CASTGAGDGYTF	TGTGCCAGCACTGGGGCAGGGGACGGCTACACCTTC
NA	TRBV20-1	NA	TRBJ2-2	CSASRLGNTGELFF	TGCAGTGCTAGTCGGCTAGGGAACACCGGGGAGCTGTTTTTT
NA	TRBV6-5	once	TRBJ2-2	CASSYSRGSGELFF	TGTGCCAGCAGTTACTCGAGAGGATCCGGGGAGCTGTTTTTT
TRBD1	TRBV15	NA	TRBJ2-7	CATSRVEGASYEQYF	TGTGCCACCAGCAGAGTTGAGGGGGCTTCCTACGAGCAGTACTTC
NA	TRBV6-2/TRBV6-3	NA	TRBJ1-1	CASSQRQDNTEAFF	TGTGCCAGCAGTCAGCGACAGGACAACACTGAAGCTTTCTTT
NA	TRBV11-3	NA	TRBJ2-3	CASSPEAADTQYF	TGTGCCAGCAGCCCTGAGGCGGCAGATACGCAGTATTTT
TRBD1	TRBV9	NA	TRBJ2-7	CASSVGTGAGEQYF	TGTGCCAGCAGCGTAGGAACAGGGGCTGGCGAGCAGTACTTC
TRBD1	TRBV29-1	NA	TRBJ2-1	CSVGGTGVYNEQFF	TGCAGCGTTGGTGGGACAGGGGTGTACAATGAGCAGTTCTTC
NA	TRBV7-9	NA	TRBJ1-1	CASSLQGFRTEAFF	TGTGCCAGCAGCTTACAGGGGTTCCGCACTGAAGCTTTCTTT
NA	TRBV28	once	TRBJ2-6	CASTYTEGANVLTF	TGTGCCAGCACATACACGGAGGGGGCCAACGTCCTGACTTTC
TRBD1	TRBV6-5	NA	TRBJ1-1	CASSYRGLSYEAFF	TGTGCCAGCAGCTACAGGGGGCTGAGTTATGAAGCTTTCTTT
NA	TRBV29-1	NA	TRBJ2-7	CSAESAGNYEQYF	TGCAGCGCAGAAAGCGCGGGGAACTACGAGCAGTACTTC
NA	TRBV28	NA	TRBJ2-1	CASSLGGAYNEQFF	TGTGCCAGCAGTTTAGGAGGGGCCTACAATGAGCAGTTCTTC
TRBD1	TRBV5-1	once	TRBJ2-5	CASSLVPKYGTGEAKETQYF	TGCGCCAGCAGCTTGGTTCCGAAGTATGGGACAGGGGAAGCCAAAGAGACCCAGTACTTC
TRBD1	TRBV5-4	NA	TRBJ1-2	CASSLQGAGGYTF	TGTGCCAGCAGCTTACAGGGGGCCGGGGGCTACACCTTC
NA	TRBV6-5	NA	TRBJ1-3	CASSSQGDSGNTIYF	TGTGCCAGCAGCTCACAGGGAGACTCTGGAAACACCATATATTTT
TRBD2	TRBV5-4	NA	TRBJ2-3	CASSGGEGQTDTQYF	TGTGCCAGCAGCGGGGGGGAGGGCCAGACAGATACGCAGTATTTT
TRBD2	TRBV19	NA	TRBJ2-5	CASSLGLAGGEGTQYF	TGTGCCAGTAGTTTGGGACTAGCGGGAGGAGAGGGGACCCAGTACTTC
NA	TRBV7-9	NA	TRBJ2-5	CASSFGDRRETQYF	TGTGCCAGCAGCTTCGGGGATAGGAGGGAGACCCAGTACTTC
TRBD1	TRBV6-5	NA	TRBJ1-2	CASSYKTGGIYGYTF	TGTGCCAGCAGTTACAAGACAGGGGGTATCTATGGCTACACCTTC
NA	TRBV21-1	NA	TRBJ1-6	CASSASSGGAYNSPLHF	TGTGCCAGCAGCGCCTCCAGTGGGGGGGCCTATAATTCACCCCTCCACTTT
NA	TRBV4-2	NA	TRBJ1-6	CASSQDSGVDNSPLHF	TGTGCCAGCAGCCAAGATAGCGGGGTGGATAATTCACCCCTCCACTTT
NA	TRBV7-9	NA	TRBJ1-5	CASSYQTEHQPQHF	TGTGCCAGCAGCTACCAGACAGAACATCAGCCCCAGCATTTT
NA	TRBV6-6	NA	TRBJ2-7	CASSYGLRGTYEQYF	TGTGCCAGCAGTTATGGTCTCCGTGGCACCTACGAGCAGTACTTC
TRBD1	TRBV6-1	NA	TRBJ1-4	CASSADRGQIIEKLFF	TGTGCCAGCAGTGCCGACAGGGGGCAGATCATTGAAAAACTGTTTTTT